The present T cell receptor (beta chain) was sequenced within a study of response to subunit inactivated influenza vaccine (dated by TCRdb to the late 2010s). In terms of the full investigation: Deep quantitative profiling of the T cell receptor repertoire was used in the study to follow responses to a trivalent subunit inactivated influenza vaccine.

Study-wide findings and limitations: According to the authors, only a limited number of new T cells may be recruited by each seasonal influenza vaccination.

V is shortened by 4 bases, J by 10 bases, and the region joining them spans 16 bases. There are 13 amino acids in the CDR3, from cysteine to phenylalanine inclusive. The sequence is cut down to CDR3 DNA, 39 bases in frame from base 1. The germline V gene specifies KGHSH as CDR1 and LQKENI as CDR2. This clonotype was detected ten times or more. It has no known antigen specificity. No base qualities exist here, and no much larger clone lies one base off it. Library creation used RT-PCR. Sequencer: Illumina HiSeq 2500. TCRdb itself trimmed the public reads at Q25 with fastp, ran MiXCR and retained productive beta chains. Records with the same CDR3 protein are collapsed into one entry carrying the most frequent genes and DNA. The sample has about 700,000 distinct CDR3 sequences on record, around 14% of them singletons. The ten largest clonotypes hold less than 9% of the sample.

Recombination linked TRBV18 to TRBJ1-1; a weak D assignment points to TRBD1 (5 bases agree). The sequenced sample was PBMCs from blood, obtained 14 to 15 days before vaccination. The TCR originated in a man aged 45-65 years who received an inactivated influenza vaccine. Donor details come from another sample of the same person, matched by shared clones. The DNA sequence follows: TGTGCCAGCTCACTATCGCCGGGACCGGGAGCTTTCTTT. This sequence encodes CASSLSPGPGAFF.